The 21 T cell receptor beta chains in this list originate from one sample, sequenced in a study of Graves' ophthalmopathy and Graves' hyperthyroidism (dated by TCRdb to 2016 to 2018). The sequencing machine was an Illumina HiSeq 2000. For repertoire sequencing, the TCR beta CDR3 regions were amplified from RNA transcripts. A first-round RT-PCR used HTBI primers with the Qiagen OneStep RT-PCR kit, followed by a second-round multiplex PCR, size selection and purification. The public sequencing data were trimmed at Q25 with fastp and processed into clonotypes with MiXCR by TCRdb, which kept only in-frame beta chains. Merged by CDR3 protein, the rows form single entries marked with the most common genes and DNA. The sample table lists 580,000 or so distinct CDR3 sequences, roughly 40% of them with a count of one. The top ten clonotypes cover roughly 4% of the sample. Sequencing used peripheral blood or thyroid tissue (not recorded which). These receptors all stem from an adult man with Graves' hyperthyroidism.

Only one count was recorded for this clonotype. The V gene is TRBV2, the J gene TRBJ1-3; D is unresolved. Trimming left V 5 bases short and J 0 bases short, with 17 bases between. The CDR3 sequence is 17 residues long. From germline, CDR1 is SNHLY and CDR2 FYNNEI. The CDR3 protein is CASSPPKAPHSGNTIYF. The DNA for the CDR3 is TGTGCCAGCAGTCCTCCTAAAGCCCCACACTCTGGAAACACCATATATTTT. The full variable domain, completed using reference TRBV2 and TRBJ1-3, is EPEVTQTPSHQVTQMGQEVILRCVPISNHLYFYWYRQILGQKVEFLVSFYNNEISEKSEIFDDQFSVERPDGSNFTLKIRSTKLEDSAMYFCASSPPKAPHSGNTIYFGEGSWLTVV.

This clonotype was found a few times. The chain carries TRBV20-1 and TRBJ1-5, with D perhaps matching TRBD1 (5 bases). The CDR3 sequence is 19 residues long. Trimming stripped 3 bases from V and 0 bases from J, with 24 bases between. CDR1 and CDR2 from the germline V gene are DFQATT and SNEGSKA (reference sequence). The CDR3 DNA is TGCAGTGCTAGTCGTGATTGGGGACTCCGAGGGGATAGCAATCAGCCCCAGCATTTT. Translation gives CSASRDWGLRGDSNQPQHF.

The V gene is TRBV20-1, the J gene TRBJ1-5; TRBD1 matches at 10 bases. This CDR3 spans 13 amino acids. J was trimmed by 4 bases and V by 7 bases; bases with no gene match: 4. Germline CDR1 is DFQATT and CDR2 is SNEGSKA (reference sequence). CDR3 sequence: CSDRTGGNQPQHF. The CDR3 coding sequence is TGCAGTGATCGGACAGGGGGAAATCAGCCCCAGCATTTT.

The chain uses TRBV7-9 and TRBJ2-3; 9 positions match TRBD2. The CDR3 contains 19 residues. Trimming cost V 4 bases and J 3 bases; bases outside gene matches: 17. Per germline, CDR1 SEHNR and CDR2 FQNEAQ (reference sequence). In DNA form, the CDR3 reads TGTGCCAGCAGCTCACCCTTCGGATTAGCGGGAGTGGTAACAGATACGCAGTATTTT. This gives the protein CASSSPFGLAGVVTDTQYF.

This clonotype has just a few counts. This chain uses TRBV3-1 with TRBJ2-7, with a possible D match to TRBD2 (6 bases). Germline V CDR1 and CDR2: LGHDT, YNNKEL (reference sequence). This CDR3 is 15 amino acids long. V dropped 4 bases and J dropped 0 bases, with 13 bases sitting between them. DNA of the CDR3: TGTGCCAGCAGCCGTCAGGGAGGTTTCTCCTACGAGCAGTACTTC. This gives the protein CASSRQGGFSYEQYF.

The V and J genes are TRBV9 and TRBJ1-2; D ambiguous. Germline V lookup: CDR1 SGDLS, CDR2 YYNGEE. The V gene lost 0 bases and the J gene lost 6 bases, with 15 bases spanning the gap. The CDR3 is 15 residues long. The CDR3 DNA reads as TGTGCCAGCAGCGTAGGGGAGGGTGGTGTGGATGGCTACACCTTC. Its protein product is CASSVGEGGVDGYTF.

This clonotype was counted at least ten times. This chain connects TRBV2 to TRBJ2-2, with D perhaps TRBD1 (6 bases). The CDR3 runs to 16 residues. Trimming took off 4 bases at V and 1 base at J, with 13 bases between the two ends. The germline CDR1 and CDR2 sequences are SNHLY and FYNNEI. DNA for the CDR3: TGTGCCAGCAGTGTGTATCAGGGGAGGAACACCGGGGAGCTGTTTTTT. The encoded protein is CASSVYQGRNTGELFF.

V gene TRBV5-4 combines with J gene TRBJ1-6, with no clear D. This CDR3 is 15 amino acids long. Germline values: CDR1 SGHNT, CDR2 YYREEE (reference sequence). CDR3 loop: CVGSLASSYNSPLHF. The DNA for the CDR3 is TGTGTCGGCAGCTTGGCCAGCTCGTATAATTCACCCCTCCACTTT.

This clonotype was detected a few times. The chain links TRBV3-1 to TRBJ2-5, with a tentative D call TRBD1 (5 bases). The CDR3 sequence is 18 residues long. The V gene's germline CDR1 is LGHDT and CDR2 YNNKEL (reference sequence). V lost 1 base, J lost 1 base, and 19 bases lay in between. The CDR3 sequence is CASSQVGFRSQGQETQYF. As DNA, the CDR3 is TGTGCCAGCAGCCAAGTCGGGTTTCGTTCGCAGGGCCAAGAGACCCAGTACTTC.

At least ten counts were recorded for this clonotype. The chain recombines TRBV4-1 with TRBJ2-7; D is possibly TRBD2 (5 bases). Trimming shortened V by 1 base and J by 4 bases, and 14 bases separated the two germline ends. Germline assignment: CDR1 MGHRA and CDR2 YSYEKL. The CDR3 totals 15 residues. CDR3 DNA sequence: TGCGCCAGCAGCCAAGCCCGGGATTACCGGTACGAGCAGTACTTC. Amino acid sequence: CASSQARDYRYEQYF.

This clonotype was observed many times. The rearrangement links TRBV10-3 to TRBJ2-5, with 7 bases identical to TRBD1. With 2 bases clipped from V and 5 bases from J, the junction kept 11 bases outside the gene matches. The germline CDR1 and CDR2 sequences are ENHRY and SYGVKD. This CDR3 contains 16 residues. For the CDR3, the DNA is TGTGCCATCAGTGAGATGACAGGGCTTGGACGGGAGACCCAGTACTTC. This encodes CAISEMTGLGRETQYF.

As to this clonotype: A much larger clone is a single base away; this may be a read error. CDR3 residues: CASSSSGTSGVTNTGELFF. The DNA of the CDR3 is TGCGCCAGCAGCTCGAGCGGGACTAGCGGGGTCACGAACACCGGGGAGCTGTTTTTT. The chain carries TRBV5-1 and TRBJ2-2; TRBD2 matches 13 bases. Trimming removed 3 bases from V and 0 bases from J; junction bases left unmatched: 8. The CDR3 contains 19 residues. CDR1 and CDR2 (germline): SGHRS, YFSETQ.

The table lists this clonotype with many counts. With a much larger clone just one base away, this may be a read error. V usage is TRBV7-9 and J usage is TRBJ1-1; D is undetermined. V lost 3 bases and J 0 bases, leaving 5 bases between the germline ends. CDR1 is SEHNR and CDR2 is FQNEAQ in the germline V gene (reference sequence). The CDR3 is made up of 13 amino acids. The CDR3 coding sequence is TGTGCCAGCAGCTTCCCAGTGAACACTGAAGCTTTCTTT. It codes for CASSFPVNTEAFF.

The CDR3 nucleotides read TGTGCCAGCAGCCATCGACAGAGCTCCTACGAGCAGTACTTC. Its translation is CASSHRQSSYEQYF. V is TRBV7-8 and J is TRBJ2-7; maybe TRBD1 (5 bases). CDR3 size: 14 residues. Trimming pared 5 bases from V and 0 bases from J, leaving 11 bases between. Looked up from germline, CDR1 is SGHVS and CDR2 is FQNEAQ.

The gene calls are TRBV20-1 and TRBJ2-7, with TRBD1 as a possible D gene (6 bases). The CDR3 runs to 14 residues. The V gene's germline CDR1 is DFQATT and CDR2 SNEGSKA (reference sequence). Trimming took off 2 bases at V and 3 bases at J, with 14 bases between the two ends. Written as DNA, the CDR3 is TGCAGTGCTAGACGTGCCGGGACATACTACGAGCAGTACTTC. This codes for CSARRAGTYYEQYF.

The rearrangement joins TRBV25-1 to TRBJ2-1; the match to TRBD1 covers 10 bases. Germline CDR1 and CDR2: MGHDK and SYGVNS. V was clipped by 3 bases and J by 2 bases; unmatched bases: 7. This CDR3 comprises 17 residues. The CDR3 nucleotides read TGTGCCAGCAGTGACCGCCCCGGGACAGGGGCCTACAATGAGCAGTTCTTC. The encoded protein is CASSDRPGTGAYNEQFF.

This clonotype has ten or more counts. The chain recombines TRBV9 with TRBJ1-2; no clear D. The ends were cut back, 4 bases at V and 2 bases at J, with 15 bases in the middle. Germline V gives CDR1 SGDLS, CDR2 YYNGEE. The CDR3 sequence is 15 residues long. In nucleotides, the CDR3 is TGTGCCAGCAGCCAAACGGGCCCTGGGAACTATGGCTACACCTTC. Its translation: CASSQTGPGNYGYTF.

This clonotype was seen at least ten times. The V call is TRBV7-2, the J call TRBJ1-4, with 9 bases lining up with TRBD1. The germline V gene has CDR1 SGHTA and CDR2 FQGNSA. This CDR3 is built from 16 residues. The V segment lost 5 bases and the J segment 5 bases; nucleotides outside the gene matches: 9. This chain's CDR3 is CASSPHRGTGNEKLFF. CDR3 DNA sequence: TGTGCCAGCAGCCCCCATCGGGGGACAGGGAATGAAAAACTGTTTTTT.

Worth noting for this clonotype: One end of the junction does not line up with germline, which may come from a read error. The CDR3 DNA reads as TGTACCAGCAGTTTACCAGACCTTAGCAATCAGCCCCAGCATTTT. Translated, it gives CTSSLPDLSNQPQHF. This chain uses TRBV28 with TRBJ1-5; D is unresolved. Germline V CDR1 and CDR2: MDHEN, SYDVKM. The CDR3 is 15 residues long.

In this sample, this clonotype turned up many times. The rearrangement links TRBV20-1 to TRBJ1-3; perhaps TRBD1 as D (5 bases). Germline loops: CDR1 DFQATT, CDR2 SNEGSKA (reference sequence). This CDR3 comprises 11 residues. V lost 6 bases to trimming and J lost 3 bases, with 6 bases between them. The CDR3 reads CSAGVGNTIYF. As DNA, the CDR3 is TGCAGTGCAGGGGTTGGAAACACCATATATTTT.

This clonotype was picked up one time. The chain links TRBV20-1 to TRBJ2-3, with TRBD2 matching over 14 bases. The germline gives CDR1 DFQATT, CDR2 SNEGSKA (reference sequence). V lost 6 bases, J lost 4 bases, and 15 bases stayed unmatched. The CDR3 covers 18 residues. CDR3 nucleotides: TGCAGTGCACTCACGCCGGGACTAGCGGGAGAAGCAGCAGATACGCAGTATTTT. The encoded protein is CSALTPGLAGEAADTQYF.